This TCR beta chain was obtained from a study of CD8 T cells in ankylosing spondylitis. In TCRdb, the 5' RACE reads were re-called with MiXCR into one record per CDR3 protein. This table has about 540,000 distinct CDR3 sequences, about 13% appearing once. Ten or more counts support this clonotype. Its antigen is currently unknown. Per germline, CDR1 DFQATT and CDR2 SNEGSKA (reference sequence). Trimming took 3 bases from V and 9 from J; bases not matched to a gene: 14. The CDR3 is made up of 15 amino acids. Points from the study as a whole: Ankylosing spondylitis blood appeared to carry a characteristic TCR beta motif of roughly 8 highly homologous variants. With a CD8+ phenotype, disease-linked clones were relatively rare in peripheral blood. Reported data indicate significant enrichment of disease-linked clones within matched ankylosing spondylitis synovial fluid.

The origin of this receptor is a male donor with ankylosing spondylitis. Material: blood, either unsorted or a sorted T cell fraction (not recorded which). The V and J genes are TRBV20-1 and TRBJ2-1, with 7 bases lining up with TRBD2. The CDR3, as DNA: TGCAGTGCTAGGGCGGGACTAACCGGGGGGACTGAGCAGTTCTTC. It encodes CSARAGLTGGTEQFF.